Listed below are T cell receptor beta chains from one sample, sequenced in a study of T cell repertoires in cytomegalovirus infection. TCRdb called the reads again in MiXCR, with one record for every CDR3 protein. The sample carries a few hundred thousand distinct CDR3 sequences, about 25% recorded once. Sequences were obtained from PBMCs. These receptor sequences come from a human donor in good health (CMV status not recorded). Some clones in this sample may be carry-over from other donors' samples. Both conserved end residues are part of each CDR3. The order of the fields is J gene, D gene, clone size, V gene, CDR3 DNA, CDR3 protein. D genes are given only for firm matches. Only some rows state a clone size, as once, few, many or a class for expanded clones.

J gene: TRBJ2-7
D gene: -
clone size: -
V gene: TRBV7-2
CDR3 DNA: TGTGCCAGCAGCCCTAGTTTCTACGAGCAGTACTTC
CDR3 protein: CASSPSFYEQYF

J gene: TRBJ2-1
D gene: -
clone size: few
V gene: TRBV11-3
CDR3 DNA: TGTGCCAGCAGCGAATGGGGTGCAGGGAATGAGCAGTTCTTC
CDR3 protein: CASSEWGAGNEQFF

J gene: TRBJ2-2
D gene: -
clone size: many
V gene: TRBV7-2
CDR3 DNA: TGTGCCAGCAGATCCTCCCGGGGGAGTGCCGGGGAGCTGTTTTTT
CDR3 protein: CASRSSRGSAGELFF

J gene: TRBJ2-2
D gene: -
clone size: few
V gene: TRBV11-1
CDR3 DNA: TGTGCCAGCAGCTTAGAACTGATTAACACCGGGGAGCTGTTTTTT
CDR3 protein: CASSLELINTGELFF

J gene: TRBJ1-6
D gene: -
clone size: many
V gene: TRBV11-2
CDR3 DNA: TGTGCCAGCAGCTTAGGCTTTAGGTCACCCCTCCACTTT
CDR3 protein: CASSLGFRSPLHF

J gene: TRBJ2-7
D gene: TRBD1
clone size: few
V gene: TRBV28
CDR3 DNA: TGTGCCAGCAGTGTAACGGGACAGTCCTACGAGCAGTACTTC
CDR3 protein: CASSVTGQSYEQYF

J gene: TRBJ2-2
D gene: -
clone size: few
V gene: TRBV6-2/TRBV6-3
CDR3 DNA: TGTGCCAGCAGTTACTTGGACATTGGGAACACCGGGGAGCTGTTTTTT
CDR3 protein: CASSYLDIGNTGELFF

J gene: TRBJ2-3
D gene: TRBD2
clone size: many
V gene: TRBV7-2
CDR3 DNA: TGTGCCAGCAGCCTGAGACTAGCGGGAGCGACAGATACGCAGTATTTT
CDR3 protein: CASSLRLAGATDTQYF

J gene: TRBJ1-6
D gene: -
clone size: once
V gene: TRBV19
CDR3 DNA: TGTGCCAGTAGTTCGGACAGAGATGATTCACCCCTCCACTTT
CDR3 protein: CASSSDRDDSPLHF

J gene: TRBJ2-3
D gene: -
clone size: -
V gene: TRBV7-3
CDR3 DNA: TGTGCCAGCAGCTTAAATCCCGATAGCTCACGATTGTATTTT
CDR3 protein: CASSLNPDSSRLYF

J gene: TRBJ2-6
D gene: -
clone size: -
V gene: TRBV3-1
CDR3 DNA: TGTGCCAGCAGCTCCCTAGGGAGAGGCTCTGGGGCCAACGTCCTGACTTTC
CDR3 protein: CASSSLGRGSGANVLTF

J gene: TRBJ1-1
D gene: -
clone size: -
V gene: TRBV10-2
CDR3 DNA: TGCGCCAGCAGTGAGCCTTATTCTGAAGCTTTCTTT
CDR3 protein: CASSEPYSEAFF

J gene: TRBJ2-6
D gene: TRBD2
clone size: -
V gene: TRBV7-2
CDR3 DNA: TGTGCCAGCAGCTTAGTGGCCGTAGCGGGAGGAACCGGGGCCAACGTCCTGACTTTC
CDR3 protein: CASSLVAVAGGTGANVLTF

J gene: TRBJ2-5
D gene: -
clone size: -
V gene: TRBV5-1
CDR3 DNA: TGCGCCAGCAGCTCCGGGGGATCGGGAGAGACCCAGTACTTC
CDR3 protein: CASSSGGSGETQYF

J gene: TRBJ1-5
D gene: -
clone size: few
V gene: TRBV23-1
CDR3 DNA: TGCGCCAGCAGGATTTACAATCAGCCCCAGCATTTT
CDR3 protein: CASRIYNQPQHF

J gene: TRBJ2-5
D gene: -
clone size: few
V gene: TRBV7-2
CDR3 DNA: TGTGCCAGCAGCTTAAACGGGAACCAAGAGACCCAGTACTTC
CDR3 protein: CASSLNGNQETQYF

J gene: TRBJ1-2
D gene: -
clone size: many
V gene: TRBV7-9
CDR3 DNA: TGTGCCAGCAGCTTAGCCCAGGGTCCAGACTATGGCTACACCTTC
CDR3 protein: CASSLAQGPDYGYTF

J gene: TRBJ2-1
D gene: -
clone size: many
V gene: TRBV7-9
CDR3 DNA: TGTGCCAGCAGCCGCGGTAACAATGAGCAGTTCTTC
CDR3 protein: CASSRGNNEQFF

J gene: TRBJ2-7
D gene: TRBD2
clone size: -
V gene: TRBV6-2/TRBV6-3
CDR3 DNA: TGTGCCAGCAGTTTTGTAGCGGGGGGCTACGAGCAGTACTTC
CDR3 protein: CASSFVAGGYEQYF

J gene: TRBJ2-1
D gene: TRBD2
clone size: -
V gene: TRBV20-1
CDR3 DNA: TGCAGTGCTGCCCAAGCGGGAGCCTACAATGAGCAGTTCTTC
CDR3 protein: CSAAQAGAYNEQFF

J gene: TRBJ2-7
D gene: TRBD1
clone size: -
V gene: TRBV10-3
CDR3 DNA: TGTGCCATCAGCCCCGGGACAGACTACTACGAGCAGTACTTC
CDR3 protein: CAISPGTDYYEQYF

J gene: TRBJ2-7
D gene: TRBD2
clone size: few
V gene: TRBV12-3/TRBV12-4
CDR3 DNA: TGTGCCAGCAGTGCCTCCTGGGGGGGCGAGCAGTACTTC
CDR3 protein: CASSASWGGEQYF

J gene: TRBJ1-4
D gene: TRBD1
clone size: many
V gene: TRBV7-2
CDR3 DNA: TGTGCCAGCAGCTTGACAGGGGCGCCTAATGAAAAACTGTTTTTT
CDR3 protein: CASSLTGAPNEKLFF

J gene: TRBJ1-6
D gene: -
clone size: -
V gene: TRBV7-3
CDR3 DNA: TGTGCCAGCAGCCTCCGGGGTATGGGTTCACCCCTCCACTTT
CDR3 protein: CASSLRGMGSPLHF

J gene: TRBJ2-5
D gene: -
clone size: -
V gene: TRBV7-3
CDR3 DNA: TGTGCCAGCAGCCCAGGAACGCGCCAAGAGACCCAGTACTTC
CDR3 protein: CASSPGTRQETQYF

J gene: TRBJ1-6
D gene: TRBD1
clone size: many
V gene: TRBV7-2
CDR3 DNA: TGTGCCAGCAGCTTTCTGAGGGACAGGGGCTCACCCCTCCACTTT
CDR3 protein: CASSFLRDRGSPLHF

J gene: TRBJ2-3
D gene: TRBD2
clone size: -
V gene: TRBV6-2/TRBV6-3
CDR3 DNA: TGTGCCAGCAGTCCTGTGATTGCGGGAGGGACAGATACGCAGTATTTT
CDR3 protein: CASSPVIAGGTDTQYF

J gene: TRBJ1-6
D gene: -
clone size: few
V gene: TRBV4-3
CDR3 DNA: TGCGCCAGCAGCCAAGGACTGTTTAATTCACCCCTCCACTTT
CDR3 protein: CASSQGLFNSPLHF

J gene: TRBJ2-1
D gene: -
clone size: -
V gene: TRBV19
CDR3 DNA: TGTGCCAGTAGTAGCGGCGTCCGTCCTAGAAATGAGCAGTTCTTC
CDR3 protein: CASSSGVRPRNEQFF

J gene: TRBJ2-1
D gene: TRBD1
clone size: -
V gene: TRBV6-1
CDR3 DNA: TGTGCCAGCAGTACCGGGACAGGGGATCATGGTGAGCAGTTCTTC
CDR3 protein: CASSTGTGDHGEQFF

J gene: TRBJ1-5
D gene: -
clone size: few
V gene: TRBV6-2/TRBV6-3
CDR3 DNA: TGTGCCAGCAGTTACTCGACACCACAGCCCCAGCATTTT
CDR3 protein: CASSYSTPQPQHF

J gene: TRBJ2-5
D gene: -
clone size: -
V gene: TRBV14
CDR3 DNA: TGTGCCAGCAGCCAAGATATGGCCAGTCGGTTGATTAGCCAAGAGACCCAGTACTTC
CDR3 protein: CASSQDMASRLISQETQYF

J gene: TRBJ2-5
D gene: -
clone size: -
V gene: TRBV19
CDR3 DNA: TGTGCCAGTAGTTCTCGACTCATAGACCAAGAGACCCAGTACTTC
CDR3 protein: CASSSRLIDQETQYF

J gene: TRBJ1-5
D gene: TRBD1
clone size: many
V gene: TRBV7-8
CDR3 DNA: TGTGCCAGCAGCTTTGGACAGGGGGGCCAGCCCCAGCATTTT
CDR3 protein: CASSFGQGGQPQHF

J gene: TRBJ1-2
D gene: -
clone size: -
V gene: TRBV12-3/TRBV12-4
CDR3 DNA: TGTGCCAGCAGCCAGACCCTTAAGGATGGCTACACCTTC
CDR3 protein: CASSQTLKDGYTF

J gene: TRBJ2-7
D gene: TRBD1
clone size: -
V gene: TRBV7-2
CDR3 DNA: TGTGCCAGCAGCAGGGACAGTGTCTCCTACGAGCAGTACTTC
CDR3 protein: CASSRDSVSYEQYF

J gene: TRBJ1-1
D gene: TRBD1
clone size: few
V gene: TRBV7-9
CDR3 DNA: TGTGCCAGCAGCCTAGGGACAGGGGAAGTGGAAGCTTTCTTT
CDR3 protein: CASSLGTGEVEAFF

J gene: TRBJ2-5
D gene: TRBD1
clone size: -
V gene: TRBV29-1
CDR3 DNA: TGCAGCGCGCGGGACAGGGGGTCCTTCGAGACCCAGTACTTC
CDR3 protein: CSARDRGSFETQYF

J gene: TRBJ2-3
D gene: TRBD2
clone size: once
V gene: TRBV20-1
CDR3 DNA: TGCAGTGCGGGAAGGACTAGCGGGGATTACACAGATACGCAGTATTTT
CDR3 protein: CSAGRTSGDYTDTQYF

J gene: TRBJ1-5
D gene: -
clone size: few
V gene: TRBV7-8
CDR3 DNA: TGTGCCAGCAGCTTAGCGGACAAGCCCCAGCATTTT
CDR3 protein: CASSLADKPQHF

J gene: TRBJ1-1
D gene: -
clone size: -
V gene: TRBV6-5
CDR3 DNA: TGTGCCAGCAGTTACTTGGGACCGGCATCAATGAACACTGAAGCTTTCTTT
CDR3 protein: CASSYLGPASMNTEAFF

J gene: TRBJ1-1
D gene: -
clone size: -
V gene: TRBV12-3/TRBV12-4
CDR3 DNA: TGTGCCAGCAGACCGACAGGAGAGAACACTGAAGCTTTCTTT
CDR3 protein: CASRPTGENTEAFF

J gene: TRBJ1-5
D gene: -
clone size: -
V gene: TRBV5-6
CDR3 DNA: TGTGCCAGCAGCTTGGACGGGACCACGGGTCAGCCCCAGCATTTT
CDR3 protein: CASSLDGTTGQPQHF

J gene: TRBJ2-2
D gene: -
clone size: -
V gene: TRBV7-6
CDR3 DNA: TGTGCCAGCAGCTTAACCGGGACCCCGAACACCGGGGAGCTGTTTTTT
CDR3 protein: CASSLTGTPNTGELFF

J gene: TRBJ1-2
D gene: -
clone size: many
V gene: TRBV7-2
CDR3 DNA: TGTGCCAGCAGCCCCGGCTTGGACCCCTATGGCTACACCTTC
CDR3 protein: CASSPGLDPYGYTF

J gene: TRBJ2-2
D gene: -
clone size: few
V gene: TRBV10-3
CDR3 DNA: TGTGCCATCAAACAAGCGAACACCGGGGAGCTGTTTTTT
CDR3 protein: CAIKQANTGELFF

J gene: TRBJ2-7
D gene: -
clone size: -
V gene: TRBV7-9
CDR3 DNA: TGTGCCAGCAGCTCCCCACCGAGGGGCTACGAGCAGTACTTC
CDR3 protein: CASSSPPRGYEQYF

J gene: TRBJ1-5
D gene: -
clone size: once
V gene: TRBV7-6
CDR3 DNA: TGTGCCAGCAGCTTCAAACTCGAGGCCCAGCATTTT
CDR3 protein: CASSFKLEAQHF

J gene: TRBJ2-1
D gene: -
clone size: few
V gene: TRBV6-5
CDR3 DNA: TGTGCCAGCACAACCGGGTCTCTGGAAAATGAGCAGTTCTTC
CDR3 protein: CASTTGSLENEQFF

J gene: TRBJ2-3
D gene: TRBD2
clone size: few
V gene: TRBV29-1
CDR3 DNA: TGCAGCGTTGAAGATCGACTAGCGAGGACAGATACGCAGTATTTT
CDR3 protein: CSVEDRLARTDTQYF

J gene: TRBJ1-1
D gene: TRBD1
clone size: many
V gene: TRBV11-3
CDR3 DNA: TGTGCCAGCAGCTTAGATGGGCAGGGGGTTGAAGCTTTCTTT
CDR3 protein: CASSLDGQGVEAFF

J gene: TRBJ1-2
D gene: TRBD1
clone size: many
V gene: TRBV5-4
CDR3 DNA: TGTGCCAGCAGCGTGAGGCAGACAGGGGAGGTTGGCTACACCTTC
CDR3 protein: CASSVRQTGEVGYTF

J gene: TRBJ2-3
D gene: -
clone size: few
V gene: TRBV7-9
CDR3 DNA: TGTGCCAGCAGCACTAGGACAGACCCCACAGATACGCAGTATTTT
CDR3 protein: CASSTRTDPTDTQYF